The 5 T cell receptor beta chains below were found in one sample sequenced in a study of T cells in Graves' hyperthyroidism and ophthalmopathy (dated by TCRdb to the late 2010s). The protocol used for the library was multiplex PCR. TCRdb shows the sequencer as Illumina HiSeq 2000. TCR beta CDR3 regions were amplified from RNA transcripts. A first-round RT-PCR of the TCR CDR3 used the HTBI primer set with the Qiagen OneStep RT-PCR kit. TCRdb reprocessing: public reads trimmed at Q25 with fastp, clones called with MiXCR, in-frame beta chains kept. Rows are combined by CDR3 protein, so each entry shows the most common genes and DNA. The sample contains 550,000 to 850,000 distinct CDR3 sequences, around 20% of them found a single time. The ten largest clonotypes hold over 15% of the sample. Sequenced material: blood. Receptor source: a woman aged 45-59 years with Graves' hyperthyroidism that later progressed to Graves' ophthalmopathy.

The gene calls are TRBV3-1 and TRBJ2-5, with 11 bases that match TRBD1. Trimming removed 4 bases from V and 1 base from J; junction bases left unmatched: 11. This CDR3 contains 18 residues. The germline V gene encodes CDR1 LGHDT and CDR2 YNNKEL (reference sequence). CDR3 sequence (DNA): TGTGCCAGCAGCCCGAGAGGGACAGGGGGATACCTCCAAGAGACCCAGTACTTC. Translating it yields CASSPRGTGGYLQETQYF.

CDR3 nucleotides: TGTGCCATCGGTGTAGGGGTGCAGGAGACCCAGTACTTC. Translation gives CAIGVGVQETQYF. The V and J genes are TRBV10-3 and TRBJ2-5; D possibly corresponds to TRBD1 (5 bases). Germline V gene sequence: CDR1 ENHRY, CDR2 SYGVKD. CDR3 length: 13 residues. V was trimmed by 8 bases and J by 5 bases, leaving 15 bases between them.

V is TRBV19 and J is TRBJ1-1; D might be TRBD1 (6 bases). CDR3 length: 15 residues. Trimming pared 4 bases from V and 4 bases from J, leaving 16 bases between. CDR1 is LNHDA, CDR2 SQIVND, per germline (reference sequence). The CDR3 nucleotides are TGTGCCAGTAGTACCAAACAGGGCGGGACCACTGAAGCTTTCTTT. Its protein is CASSTKQGGTTEAFF.

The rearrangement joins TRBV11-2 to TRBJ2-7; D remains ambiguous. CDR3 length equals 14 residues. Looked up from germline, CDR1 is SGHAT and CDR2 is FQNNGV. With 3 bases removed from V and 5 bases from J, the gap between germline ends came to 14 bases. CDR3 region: CASSFNPAGDEQYF. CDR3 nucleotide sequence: TGTGCCAGCAGCTTCAACCCGGCAGGCGACGAGCAGTACTTC.

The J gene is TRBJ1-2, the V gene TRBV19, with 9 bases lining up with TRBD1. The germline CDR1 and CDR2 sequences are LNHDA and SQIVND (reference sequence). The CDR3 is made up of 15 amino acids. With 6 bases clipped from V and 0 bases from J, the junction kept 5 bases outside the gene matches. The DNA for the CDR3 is TGTGCCAGTAGGTTCGACAGGGGGGCTAACTATGGCTACACCTTC. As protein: CASRFDRGANYGYTF.